The rows below give T cell receptor beta chains drawn from one sample of a study of shared clonotypes between healthy human individuals. Data came from immunoSEQ multiplex PCR; TCRdb stores just in-frame clones and leaves some out. The repertoire has under 600,000 clones, roughly 98% of them found once; the top ten carry around 0.3%. The sequenced sample was naive CD8+ T cells sorted from blood. The source of these receptors is a man between 25 and 39 years old in good health. The CDR3 runs from the conserved cysteine through the conserved F or W. Fields, in order: V gene, clone size, J gene, D gene, CDR3 DNA, CDR3 protein. The D gene is left open where the match is weak. Only part of the rows carry a size: once, few, many, or a class if the clone is expanded.

TRBV10-1	-	TRBJ2-7	-	TGCGCCAGCAGTGAACGAGGGGCGGACGAGCAGTACTTC	CASSERGADEQYF
TRBV4-1	-	TRBJ2-1	TRBD2	TGCGCCAGCAGCCAGCTTAGCGGGATGGACAATGAGCAGTTCTTC	CASSQLSGMDNEQFF
TRBV7-6	-	TRBJ2-1	TRBD2	TGTGCCAGCAGGCCTAGCGGGAGGGCCGGAGAGCAGTTCTTC	CASRPSGRAGEQFF
TRBV11-3	-	TRBJ2-7	-	TGTGCCAGCAGCACATCCCGTAGGCTCTCCTACGAGCAGTACTTC	CASSTSRRLSYEQYF
TRBV28	-	TRBJ2-5	TRBD2	TGTGCCAGCAGTTTATCTGGGACTAACCAAGAGACCCAGTACTTC	CASSLSGTNQETQYF
TRBV2	-	TRBJ1-3	-	TGTGCCAGCAGTGGCAGAAACACCATATATTTT	CASSGRNTIYF
TRBV4-3	once	TRBJ2-1	TRBD2	TGCGCCAGCAGCCAAGGGGGGGGGAGTAGCAATGAGCAGTTCTTC	CASSQGGGSSNEQFF
TRBV5-6	-	TRBJ1-3	-	TGTGCCAGCAGCTTTGGGGGGTCCGGAAACACCATATATTTT	CASSFGGSGNTIYF
TRBV6-4	-	TRBJ2-7	-	TGTGCCAGCAGGGGACCAGCGGCACCGAGAAACGAGCAGTACTTC	CASRGPAAPRNEQYF
TRBV6-5	-	TRBJ2-7	TRBD2	TGTGCCAGCACCCGCGGGACTAGCGGGAGCGACGAGCAGTACTTC	CASTRGTSGSDEQYF
TRBV9	-	TRBJ1-1	-	TGTGCCAGCAGCGCCCCGGAGGGCACTGAAGCTTTCTTT	CASSAPEGTEAFF
TRBV6-4	-	TRBJ2-7	TRBD2	TGTGCCAGCAGTGACTCTCCTAGCGGGCGTCCCTACGAGCAGTACTTC	CASSDSPSGRPYEQYF
TRBV5-6	-	TRBJ2-3	TRBD1	TGTGCCAGCAGCTTAGTACCGGGACAGGGGCCAGATACGCAGTATTTT	CASSLVPGQGPDTQYF
TRBV5-4	-	TRBJ1-2	-	TGTGCCAGCAGCTCCAGGGTTAGTTATGGCTACACCTTC	CASSSRVSYGYTF
TRBV11-2	-	TRBJ2-7	-	TGTGCCAGCAGCCCCGGAGTCGGCTACGAGCAGTACTTC	CASSPGVGYEQYF
TRBV5-4	-	TRBJ2-3	-	TGTGCCAGCAGCCCCCATGACAGGCACCCAGATCGCAACACAGATACGCAGTATTTT	CASSPHDRHPDRNTDTQYF
TRBV9	-	TRBJ2-4	-	TGTGCCAGCAGCGTAGATGGGTGGGGGATTCAGTACTTC	CASSVDGWGIQYF
TRBV4-1	-	TRBJ2-3	TRBD2	TGCGCCAGCAGCCAATGGCGATTAGCGGGAGCGGAAGATACGCAGTATTTT	CASSQWRLAGAEDTQYF
TRBV27	-	TRBJ2-3	TRBD2	TGTGCCAGCAGTTTGCGGGCGGGAGGGCCTAGGACAGATACGCAGTATTTT	CASSLRAGGPRTDTQYF
TRBV7-2	-	TRBJ1-5	-	TGTGCCAGCAGCTTGGCAGGGTACAGCAATCAGCCCCAGCATTTT	CASSLAGYSNQPQHF
TRBV11-2	-	TRBJ2-7	TRBD2	TGTGCCAGCAGTATTAATAGCGGGAGCTCCTACGAGCAGTACTTC	CASSINSGSSYEQYF
TRBV29-1	-	TRBJ2-1	-	TGCAGCGCCGATCCCAATGAGCAGTTCTTC	CSADPNEQFF
TRBV18	-	TRBJ2-7	TRBD2	TGTGCCAGCTCACCGGGAGCAGGGGAACTAGCGGAAGTGCAGTTCTACGAGCAGTACTTC	CASSPGAGELAEVQFYEQYF